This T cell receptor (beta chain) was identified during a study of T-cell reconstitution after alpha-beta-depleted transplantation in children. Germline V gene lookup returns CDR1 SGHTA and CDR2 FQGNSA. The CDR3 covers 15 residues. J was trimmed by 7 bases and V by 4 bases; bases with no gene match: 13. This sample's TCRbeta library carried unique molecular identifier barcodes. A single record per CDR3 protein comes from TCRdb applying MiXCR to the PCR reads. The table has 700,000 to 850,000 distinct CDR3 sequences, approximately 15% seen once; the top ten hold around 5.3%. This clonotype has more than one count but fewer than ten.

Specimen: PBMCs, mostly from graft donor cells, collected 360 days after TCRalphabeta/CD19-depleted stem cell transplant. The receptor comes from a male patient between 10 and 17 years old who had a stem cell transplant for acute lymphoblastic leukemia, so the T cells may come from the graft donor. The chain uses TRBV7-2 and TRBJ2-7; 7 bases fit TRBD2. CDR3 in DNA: TGTGCCAGCAGCTCCCCATCTAGCGGTATTGGGGAGCAGTACTTC. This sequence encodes CASSSPSSGIGEQYF.